This TCR beta chain was obtained from a study of T cell clonotyping in hematopoietic cell transplantation. Whole-study results and caveats: After transplant, recipient diversity fell while pathologically expanded clonotypes grew through day 180.

Using immunoSEQ multiplex PCR, the repertoire was profiled, and TCRdb retains in-frame clones only, with some absent. This sample carries about 27,000 clones, 60% to 80% of them seen once, and the ten largest clones take approximately 5.9%. In the case of this clone: What it binds is not known.

The CDR3 extends over 14 amino acids. Trimming stripped 8 bases from V and 0 bases from J, with 8 bases between. Germline V gives CDR1 SNHLY, CDR2 FYNNEI. Indicated time point: recipient sample about 28 days before transplant, after cytoreduction. Recipient blood drawn about 28 days pretransplant and days 30, 100, 180 after. The rearrangement uses TRBV2 and TRBJ2-6; D unclear. This TCR was recovered from a man in his fifties or sixties with myelodysplastic syndrome. Some clones in this sample may be carry-over from other donors' samples. The sample consisted of peripheral blood mononuclear cells, taken before stem cell transplant. CDR3 protein: CASWRRSGANVLTF. Here the CDR3 DNA reads TGTGCCAGCTGGCGGCGCTCTGGGGCCAACGTCCTGACTTTC.